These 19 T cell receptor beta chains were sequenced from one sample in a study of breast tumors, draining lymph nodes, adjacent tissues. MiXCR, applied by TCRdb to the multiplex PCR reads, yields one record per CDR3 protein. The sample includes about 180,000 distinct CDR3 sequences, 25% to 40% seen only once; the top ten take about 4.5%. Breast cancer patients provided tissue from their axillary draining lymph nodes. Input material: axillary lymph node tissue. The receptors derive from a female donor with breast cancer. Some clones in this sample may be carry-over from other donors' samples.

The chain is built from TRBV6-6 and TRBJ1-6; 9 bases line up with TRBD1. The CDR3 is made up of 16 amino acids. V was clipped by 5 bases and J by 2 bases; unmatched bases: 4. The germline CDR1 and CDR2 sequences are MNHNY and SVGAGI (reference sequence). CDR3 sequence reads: CASSKTGGAYNSPLHF. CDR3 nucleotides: TGTGCCAGCAGTAAAACAGGGGGCGCCTATAATTCACCCCTCCACTTT.

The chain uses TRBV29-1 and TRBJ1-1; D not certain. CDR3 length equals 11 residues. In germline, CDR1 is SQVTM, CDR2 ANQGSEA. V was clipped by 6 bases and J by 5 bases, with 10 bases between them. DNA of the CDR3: TGCAGCGTGACCCCGTGGACTGAAGCTTTCTTT. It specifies CSVTPWTEAFF.

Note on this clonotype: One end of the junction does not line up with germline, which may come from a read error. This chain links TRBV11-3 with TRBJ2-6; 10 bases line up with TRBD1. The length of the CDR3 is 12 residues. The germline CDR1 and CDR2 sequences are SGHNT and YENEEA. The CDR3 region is CASSWDRGSEAF. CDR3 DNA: TGTGCCAGCAGCTGGGACAGGGGCTCTGAAGCTTTC.

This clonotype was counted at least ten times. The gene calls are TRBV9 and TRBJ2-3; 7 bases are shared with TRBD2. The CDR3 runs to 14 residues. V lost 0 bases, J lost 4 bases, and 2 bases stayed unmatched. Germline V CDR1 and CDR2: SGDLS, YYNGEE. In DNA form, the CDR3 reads TGTGCCAGCAGCGTAGCGGCGGGGGCAGATACGCAGTATTTT. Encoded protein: CASSVAAGADTQYF.

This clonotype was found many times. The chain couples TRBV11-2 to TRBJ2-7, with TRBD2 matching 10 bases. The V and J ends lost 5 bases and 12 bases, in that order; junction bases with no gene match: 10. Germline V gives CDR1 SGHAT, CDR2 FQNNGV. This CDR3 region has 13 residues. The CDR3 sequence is CASSPGLALHGYF. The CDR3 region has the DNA TGTGCCAGCAGCCCGGGACTAGCGTTGCATGGGTACTTC.

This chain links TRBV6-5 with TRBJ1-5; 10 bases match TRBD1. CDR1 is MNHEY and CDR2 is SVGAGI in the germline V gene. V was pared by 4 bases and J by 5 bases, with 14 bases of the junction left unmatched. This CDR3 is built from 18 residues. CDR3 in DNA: TGTGCCAGCAGTTCTTACTCCCTCCGGGACAGGGGAGATCAGCCCCAGCATTTT. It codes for CASSSYSLRDRGDQPQHF.

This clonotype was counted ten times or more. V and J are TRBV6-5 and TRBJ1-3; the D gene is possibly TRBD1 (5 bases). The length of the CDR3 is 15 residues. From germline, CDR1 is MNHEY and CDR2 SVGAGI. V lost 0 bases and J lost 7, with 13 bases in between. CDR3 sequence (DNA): TGTGCCAGCAGTTACTCGAGTGGGGGAAGGAACACCATATATTTT. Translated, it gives CASSYSSGGRNTIYF.

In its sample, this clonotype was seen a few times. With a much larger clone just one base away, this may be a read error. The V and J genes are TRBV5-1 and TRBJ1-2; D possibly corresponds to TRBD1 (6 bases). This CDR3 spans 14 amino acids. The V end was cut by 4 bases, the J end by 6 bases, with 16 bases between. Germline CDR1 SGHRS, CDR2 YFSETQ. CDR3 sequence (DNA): TGCGCCAGCAGCCCGGAGGCCAGGGACAATGGCTACACCTTC. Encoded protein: CASSPEARDNGYTF.

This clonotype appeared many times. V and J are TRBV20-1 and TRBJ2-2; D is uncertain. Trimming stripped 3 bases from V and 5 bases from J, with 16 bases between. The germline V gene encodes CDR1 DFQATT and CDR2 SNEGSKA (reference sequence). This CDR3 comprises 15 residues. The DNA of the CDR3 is TGCAGTGCTAGGACCCTCCCAACTCGGACCGGGGAGCTGTTTTTT. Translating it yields CSARTLPTRTGELFF.

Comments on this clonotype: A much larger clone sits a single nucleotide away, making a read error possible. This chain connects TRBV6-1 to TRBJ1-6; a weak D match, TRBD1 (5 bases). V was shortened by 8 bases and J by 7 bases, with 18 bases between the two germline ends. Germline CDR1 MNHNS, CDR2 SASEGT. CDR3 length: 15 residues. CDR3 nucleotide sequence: TGTGCCAGCTCCCCCGACGGGGGGTGGAATTCACCCCTCCACTTT. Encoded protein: CASSPDGGWNSPLHF.

The CDR3 DNA reads TGTGCCAGCAGTACCGCCGGGACAGGGGGCCGCGAGCAGTACTTC. Protein sequence: CASSTAGTGGREQYF. The rearrangement uses TRBV2 and TRBJ2-7; 12 nucleotides align to TRBD1. CDR1 and CDR2 (germline): SNHLY, FYNNEI. The CDR3 totals 15 residues. J lost 6 bases, V lost 5 bases, and 8 bases had no gene match.

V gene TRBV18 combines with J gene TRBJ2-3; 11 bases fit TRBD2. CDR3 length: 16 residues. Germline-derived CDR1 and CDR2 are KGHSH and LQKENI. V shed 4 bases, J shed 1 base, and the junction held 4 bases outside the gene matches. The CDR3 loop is CASSRGTSGGTDTQYF. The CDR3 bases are TGTGCCAGCTCACGCGGGACTAGCGGAGGCACAGATACGCAGTATTTT.

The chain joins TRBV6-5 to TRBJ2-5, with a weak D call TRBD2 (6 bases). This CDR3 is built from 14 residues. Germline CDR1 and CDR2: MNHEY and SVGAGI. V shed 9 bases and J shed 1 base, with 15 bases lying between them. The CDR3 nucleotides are TGTGCCAGTCAAAACGACGGGAGCCAAGAGACCCAGTACTTC. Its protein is CASQNDGSQETQYF.

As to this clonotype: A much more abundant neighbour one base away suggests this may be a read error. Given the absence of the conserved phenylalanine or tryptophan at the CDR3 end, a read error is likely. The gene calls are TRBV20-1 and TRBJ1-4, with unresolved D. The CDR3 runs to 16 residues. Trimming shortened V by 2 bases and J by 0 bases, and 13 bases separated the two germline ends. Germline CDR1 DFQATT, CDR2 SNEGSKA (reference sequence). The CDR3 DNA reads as TGCAGTGCTAGAAGATTTAGGGCGCCAACTAATGAAAAACTGTTTCTT. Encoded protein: CSARRFRAPTNEKLFL.

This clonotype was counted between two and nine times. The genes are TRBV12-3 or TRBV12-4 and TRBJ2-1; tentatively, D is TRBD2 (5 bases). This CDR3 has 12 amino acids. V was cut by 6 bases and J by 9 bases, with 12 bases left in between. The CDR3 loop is CASSFNRGEQFF. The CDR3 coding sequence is TGTGCCAGCAGCTTCAACCGGGGTGAGCAGTTCTTC.

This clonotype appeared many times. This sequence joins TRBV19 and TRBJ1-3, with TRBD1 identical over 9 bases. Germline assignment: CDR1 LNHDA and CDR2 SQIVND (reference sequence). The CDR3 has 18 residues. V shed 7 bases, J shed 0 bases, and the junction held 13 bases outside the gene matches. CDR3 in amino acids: CASTPLTGGYNSGNTIYF. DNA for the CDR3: TGTGCCAGTACCCCCCTGACAGGGGGATACAACTCTGGAAACACCATATATTTT. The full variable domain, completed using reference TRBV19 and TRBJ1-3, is DGGITQSPKYLFRKEGQNVTLSCEQNLNHDAMYWYRQDPGQGLRLIYYSQIVNDFQKGDIAEGYSVSREKKESFPLTVTSAQKNPTAFYLCASTPLTGGYNSGNTIYFGEGSWLTVV.

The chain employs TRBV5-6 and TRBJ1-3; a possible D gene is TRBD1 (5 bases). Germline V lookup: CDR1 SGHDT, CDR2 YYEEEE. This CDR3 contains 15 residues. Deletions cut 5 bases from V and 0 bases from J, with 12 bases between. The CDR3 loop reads CASRLTAASGNTIYF. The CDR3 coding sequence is TGTGCCAGCAGACTGACAGCCGCCTCTGGAAACACCATATATTTT.

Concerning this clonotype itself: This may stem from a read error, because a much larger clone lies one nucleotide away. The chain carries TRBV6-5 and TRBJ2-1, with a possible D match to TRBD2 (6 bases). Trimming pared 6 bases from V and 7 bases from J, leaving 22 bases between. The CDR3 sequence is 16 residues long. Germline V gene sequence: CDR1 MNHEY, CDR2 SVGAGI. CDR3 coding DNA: TGTGCCAGCAGCCCAGGAGGAGGGAAGGTATGGAATGAGCAGTTCTTC. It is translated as CASSPGGGKVWNEQFF.

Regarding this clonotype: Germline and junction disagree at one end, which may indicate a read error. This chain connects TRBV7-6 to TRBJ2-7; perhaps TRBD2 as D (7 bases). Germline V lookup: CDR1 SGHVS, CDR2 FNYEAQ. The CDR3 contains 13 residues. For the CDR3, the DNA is TGTGCCAGCAGCTCCATGACTAGCAGGGGAGAGCACTTC. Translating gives CASSSMTSRGEHF.